The rows below give T cell receptor beta chains drawn from one sample of a study of blood T cell repertoires in COVID-19. Profiling relied on immunoSEQ multiplex PCR, and the TCRdb table lists in-frame clones only, not all of them. The sample carries approximately 50,000 clones, 70% to 90% recorded once. The sequencing sample was made of peripheral blood. The receptors were sampled from a man between 60 and 75 years old with COVID-19, enrolled during active disease. CDR3s include the opening cysteine and the closing phenylalanine or tryptophan. Fields, in order: V gene, clone size, J gene, D gene, CDR3 length, CDR3 DNA, CDR3 protein. The D gene is left open where the match is weak. Size tells how often a clone was seen (once, few, many) or the class of an expanded clone, and some rows leave it out.

v_call: TRBV5-1; clone_size: NA; j_call: TRBJ2-5; d_call: NA; cdr3_length: 14; cdr3_nt: TGCGCCAGCAGCTTCGGGACAAGTCTGGAGACCCAGTACTTC; cdr3_aa: CASSFGTSLETQYF
v_call: TRBV29-1; clone_size: NA; j_call: TRBJ2-2; d_call: TRBD2; cdr3_length: 15; cdr3_nt: TGCAGCGCTGTTATTAGCGGGAGTTACACCGGGGAGCTGTTTTTT; cdr3_aa: CSAVISGSYTGELFF
v_call: TRBV3-1/TRBV3-2; clone_size: NA; j_call: TRBJ1-2; d_call: NA; cdr3_length: 14; cdr3_nt: TGTGCCAGCAGCCAAGGGAGGCATTCCTATGGCTACACCTTC; cdr3_aa: CASSQGRHSYGYTF
v_call: TRBV19; clone_size: NA; j_call: TRBJ2-1; d_call: NA; cdr3_length: 14; cdr3_nt: TGTGCCAGTAGTATCGGAGGGTCCTACAATGAGCAGTTCTTC; cdr3_aa: CASSIGGSYNEQFF
v_call: TRBV7-9; clone_size: NA; j_call: TRBJ2-2; d_call: NA; cdr3_length: 15; cdr3_nt: TGTGCCAGCAGCTTAGGACTAGCGAACACCGGGGAGCTGTTTTTT; cdr3_aa: CASSLGLANTGELFF
v_call: TRBV5-4; clone_size: NA; j_call: TRBJ2-7; d_call: NA; cdr3_length: 13; cdr3_nt: TGTGCCAGCAGCTTGGCCCCGCCTAGGGAGCAGTACTTC; cdr3_aa: CASSLAPPREQYF
v_call: TRBV7-9; clone_size: NA; j_call: TRBJ2-1; d_call: NA; cdr3_length: 15; cdr3_nt: TGTGCCAGCAGCTTCCGGGACTCCCGTGGAGGTGAGCAGTTCTTC; cdr3_aa: CASSFRDSRGGEQFF
v_call: TRBV9; clone_size: few; j_call: TRBJ2-5; d_call: TRBD2; cdr3_length: 14; cdr3_nt: TGTGCCAGCAGCGCCGGACTAGCGGGAGGGGCCCAGTACTTC; cdr3_aa: CASSAGLAGGAQYF
v_call: TRBV6-5; clone_size: NA; j_call: TRBJ1-1; d_call: NA; cdr3_length: 14; cdr3_nt: TGTGCCAGCATGGCGGGCCTCGGGGGCACTGAAGCTTTCTTT; cdr3_aa: CASMAGLGGTEAFF
v_call: TRBV5-4; clone_size: NA; j_call: TRBJ2-2; d_call: TRBD1; cdr3_length: 14; cdr3_nt: TGTGCCAGCAGCTGGGACAGGGGAGCCGGGGAGCTGTTTTTT; cdr3_aa: CASSWDRGAGELFF